A selection of T cell receptor beta chains follows, all from one sample in a study of T cell changes during pregnancy in multiple sclerosis. Repertoires were generated with immunoSEQ multiplex PCR, while TCRdb's copy carries only in-frame clones and drops some. Of under 95,000 clones listed, approximately 92% are singletons. The sequencing used peripheral blood, collected in the second trimester of pregnancy. The receptor source for this set is a female donor with multiple sclerosis, enrolled in a pregnancy study. Each CDR3 is given with its conserved first and last residue. A D gene is named only where the DNA matches it firmly. Rows may omit the clone size; those that give it use once, few, many or a size class.

TRBV28	NA	TRBJ2-7	NA	TGTGCCAGCACCGTTTATCCGGGGAATGGACCGTCCTACGAGCAGTACTTC	CASTVYPGNGPSYEQYF
TRBV15	NA	TRBJ1-2	TRBD1	TGTGCCACCAGCAGACAGATACAGGGGCGAGGCTATGGCTACACCTTC	CATSRQIQGRGYGYTF
TRBV7-2	NA	TRBJ1-2	NA	TGTGCCAGCAGCTTAGCGTTGGGGGAGGACGGCTACACCTTC	CASSLALGEDGYTF
TRBV5-1	NA	TRBJ2-7	TRBD2	TGCGCCAGCAGTCAAACTAGCGGGAGGATATACGAGCAGTACTTC	CASSQTSGRIYEQYF
TRBV19	NA	TRBJ2-1	TRBD2	TGTGCCAGTCCAGCTAGCGGGAGATCTGGGCGGAATGAGCAGTTCTTC	CASPASGRSGRNEQFF
TRBV30	NA	TRBJ1-1	TRBD1	TGTGCCTGGAAGGACAGGGCCACTGAAGCTTTCTTT	CAWKDRATEAFF
TRBV5-4	once	TRBJ2-5	TRBD2	TGTGCCAGCGGGAGGGCCGCAGAGACCCAGTACTTC	CASGRAAETQYF
TRBV2	NA	TRBJ2-5	NA	TGTGCCAGCAGTGACAAGGTGGTAGCGCGGGTCCAAGAGACCCAGTACTTC	CASSDKVVARVQETQYF
TRBV7-7	NA	TRBJ1-4	TRBD1	TGTGCCAGCAGCTTAGATCAAACAGGGGCAACTAATGAAAAACTGTTTTTT	CASSLDQTGATNEKLFF
TRBV18	NA	TRBJ1-4	NA	TGTGCCAGCTCACCGTCACAGGGAGCAGGAGAAAAACTGTTTTTT	CASSPSQGAGEKLFF
TRBV5-5	NA	TRBJ1-1	NA	TGTGCCAGCAGCGCCCGGAGTGAGATGAACACTGAAGCTTTCTTT	CASSARSEMNTEAFF
TRBV7-2	NA	TRBJ1-2	TRBD1	TGTGCCAGCAGGCCGGGGGCGGACAGGGACCCCTATGGCTACACCTTC	CASRPGADRDPYGYTF
TRBV11-3	NA	TRBJ1-2	NA	TGTGCCAGCAGCTTCGGGATTGGGTCAGCTAACTATGGCTACACCTTC	CASSFGIGSANYGYTF
TRBV19	NA	TRBJ2-1	TRBD1	TGTGCCAGTAGTATCGACAGGGGCTCCTACAATGAGCAGTTCTTC	CASSIDRGSYNEQFF
TRBV15	NA	TRBJ2-1	TRBD1	TGTGCCACCAGCCGAGGGACAGGGGTCTCCTACAATGAGCAGTTCTTC	CATSRGTGVSYNEQFF
TRBV25-1	NA	TRBJ1-1	NA	TGTGCCAGCAGTGAACTCCGTCCGACAGGGAACACTGAAGCTTTCTTT	CASSELRPTGNTEAFF
TRBV19	NA	TRBJ1-1	TRBD1	TGTGCCAGTAGTCCTGGACAGGGGATGAACACTGAAGCTTTCTTT	CASSPGQGMNTEAFF
TRBV11-1	NA	TRBJ1-1	TRBD1	TGTGCCAGCAGCTGGACAGGGATGAACACTGAAGCTTTCTTT	CASSWTGMNTEAFF